This T cell receptor (beta chain) was captured by sequencing in a study of cytotoxic CD8 clonotypes in ibrutinib-treated CLL. In the study overall: In all, more than 10 patients were relapsed/refractory, under 16 were treatment-naive and 17 to 18 were IGHV unmutated. After a median of 68 months, approximately 15 patients stayed remitted and some twelve progressed; responses had been partial in roughly 25 and complete in 2.

General study points: Having risen at ibrutinib response, clonality had fallen back toward baseline by progression.

Data came from immunoSEQ multiplex PCR; TCRdb stores just in-frame clones and leaves some out. Counted here are approximately 150,000 clones, about 88% occurring once; the ten biggest clones make up around 3%. The CDR3 consists of 15 residues. CDR1 is MDHEN, CDR2 SYDVKM, per germline. Trimming removed 4 bases at V and 0 bases at J, with 13 bases between. With respect to this clone: Its antigen is not known.

The clonotype originates from a human donor with chronic lymphocytic leukemia. V gene TRBV28 combines with J gene TRBJ2-7; the D gene is possibly TRBD2 (5 bases). The sequencing here drew on PBMCs, taken at disease progression, from a patient treated with ibrutinib. The CDR3 loop is CASSSVALSSYEQYF. CDR3 DNA sequence: TGTGCCAGCAGTTCTGTAGCGTTGAGCTCCTACGAGCAGTACTTC.